This is a list of T cell receptor beta chains from one sample in a study of blood T cell repertoires in COVID-19. Produced via immunoSEQ multiplex PCR; TCRdb's table is partial and in-frame only. Among roughly 250,000 clones listed, over 75% were seen once. The sequenced sample was peripheral blood. All receptors come from a woman between 40 and 50 years old who had recovered from COVID-19. The CDR3 runs from the conserved cysteine through the conserved F or W. D genes are given only for firm matches. The listing skips clone size in some rows; elsewhere it reads once, few, many or a size class.

D gene: NA
J gene: TRBJ2-1
clone size: once
V gene: TRBV5-1
CDR3 protein: CASSLVPPSMPSYNEQFF
CDR3 DNA: TGCGCCAGCAGCTTGGTCCCCCCTAGTATGCCCTCCTACAATGAGCAGTTCTTC

D gene: NA
J gene: TRBJ2-7
clone size: NA
V gene: TRBV9
CDR3 protein: CASSLVPRTEQYF
CDR3 DNA: TGTGCCAGCAGCCTCGTACCGAGAACCGAGCAGTACTTC

D gene: TRBD1
J gene: TRBJ2-7
clone size: NA
V gene: TRBV7-2
CDR3 protein: CASSLAGTGGIYEQYF
CDR3 DNA: TGTGCCAGCAGCTTAGCGGGGACAGGGGGCATCTACGAGCAGTACTTC

D gene: TRBD1
J gene: TRBJ1-4
clone size: NA
V gene: TRBV5-5
CDR3 protein: CASSSGTDEKLFF
CDR3 DNA: TGTGCCAGCAGCTCCGGGACAGATGAAAAACTGTTTTTT

D gene: TRBD1
J gene: TRBJ2-7
clone size: NA
V gene: TRBV28
CDR3 protein: CASSFWTGGYEQYF
CDR3 DNA: TGTGCCAGCAGTTTCTGGACAGGGGGCTACGAGCAGTACTTC

D gene: TRBD1
J gene: TRBJ2-7
clone size: NA
V gene: TRBV29-1
CDR3 protein: CSVSTDRDEQYF
CDR3 DNA: TGCAGCGTTTCTACCGACAGGGACGAGCAGTACTTC

D gene: NA
J gene: TRBJ2-5
clone size: NA
V gene: TRBV27
CDR3 protein: CASSLFRGETQYF
CDR3 DNA: TGTGCCAGCAGTTTATTTAGGGGGGAGACCCAGTACTTC

D gene: TRBD2
J gene: TRBJ2-1
clone size: NA
V gene: TRBV11-2
CDR3 protein: CASSLGTSGDYEQFF
CDR3 DNA: TGTGCCAGCAGCCTCGGGACTAGCGGGGATTATGAGCAGTTCTTC

D gene: TRBD1
J gene: TRBJ1-5
clone size: NA
V gene: TRBV19
CDR3 protein: CASSSAGGSFNQPQHF
CDR3 DNA: TGTGCCAGTAGTTCGGCAGGGGGGTCCTTCAATCAGCCCCAGCATTTT

D gene: NA
J gene: TRBJ2-7
clone size: NA
V gene: TRBV3-1/TRBV3-2
CDR3 protein: CASSHGINLQRSYEQYF
CDR3 DNA: TGTGCCAGCAGCCATGGGATAAACCTCCAGCGGTCCTACGAGCAGTACTTC

D gene: NA
J gene: TRBJ2-7
clone size: once
V gene: TRBV5-6
CDR3 protein: CASTGTDNYEQYF
CDR3 DNA: TGTGCCAGCACCGGGACTGACAACTACGAGCAGTACTTC

D gene: NA
J gene: TRBJ2-5
clone size: NA
V gene: TRBV3-1/TRBV3-2
CDR3 protein: CASSQAGNQETQYF
CDR3 DNA: TGTGCCAGCAGCCAAGCGGGAAACCAAGAGACCCAGTACTTC

D gene: TRBD1
J gene: TRBJ1-6
clone size: NA
V gene: TRBV28
CDR3 protein: CASRLGGLGNSPLHF
CDR3 DNA: TGTGCCAGCAGACTAGGGGGCCTGGGGAATTCACCCCTCCACTTT

D gene: TRBD2
J gene: TRBJ2-7
clone size: NA
V gene: TRBV5-1
CDR3 protein: CASSLRGMGLVTTSYEQYF
CDR3 DNA: TGCGCCAGCAGCTTGAGGGGGATGGGACTAGTTACCACCTCCTACGAGCAGTACTTC

D gene: TRBD1
J gene: TRBJ2-3
clone size: NA
V gene: TRBV5-6
CDR3 protein: CASSLDRGLGDTQYF
CDR3 DNA: TGTGCCAGCAGCTTGGACAGGGGTTTGGGAGATACGCAGTATTTT

D gene: NA
J gene: TRBJ2-1
clone size: NA
V gene: TRBV7-3
CDR3 protein: CASSSPGSYNEQFF
CDR3 DNA: TGTGCCAGCAGCTCCCCCGGCTCCTACAATGAGCAGTTCTTC

D gene: NA
J gene: TRBJ1-5
clone size: NA
V gene: TRBV7-2
CDR3 protein: CASSRDGRSNQPQHF
CDR3 DNA: TGTGCCAGCAGCCGTGACGGGAGGAGCAATCAGCCCCAGCATTTT

D gene: NA
J gene: TRBJ2-1
clone size: NA
V gene: TRBV4-2
CDR3 protein: CASSQAFGQYNEQFF
CDR3 DNA: TGTGCCAGCAGCCAAGCCTTCGGACAGTACAATGAGCAGTTCTTC

D gene: NA
J gene: TRBJ1-1
clone size: NA
V gene: TRBV18
CDR3 protein: CASSHREMNTEAFF
CDR3 DNA: TGTGCCAGCTCACACAGGGAGATGAACACTGAAGCTTTCTTT

D gene: TRBD1
J gene: TRBJ1-6
clone size: once
V gene: TRBV9
CDR3 protein: CASSYQGGANSPLHF
CDR3 DNA: TGTGCCAGCAGCTACCAAGGGGGCGCGAATTCACCCCTCCACTTT

D gene: NA
J gene: TRBJ2-3
clone size: NA
V gene: TRBV19
CDR3 protein: CASSIILQTDTQYF
CDR3 DNA: TGTGCCAGTAGTATAATCCTCCAGACAGATACGCAGTATTTT

D gene: TRBD1
J gene: TRBJ2-4
clone size: NA
V gene: TRBV11-2
CDR3 protein: CASSRPGEGAYIQYF
CDR3 DNA: TGTGCCAGCAGCCGGCCCGGTGAGGGGGCTTACATTCAGTACTTC

D gene: TRBD1
J gene: TRBJ2-7
clone size: NA
V gene: TRBV11-3
CDR3 protein: CASTGRDRGSYEQYF
CDR3 DNA: TGTGCCAGCACAGGCCGGGACAGGGGCTCCTACGAGCAGTACTTC

D gene: NA
J gene: TRBJ2-2
clone size: few
V gene: TRBV3-1/TRBV3-2
CDR3 protein: CASTLGGTGELFF
CDR3 DNA: TGTGCCAGCACACTAGGGGGCACCGGGGAGCTGTTTTTT

D gene: TRBD1
J gene: TRBJ2-7
clone size: once
V gene: TRBV19
CDR3 protein: CASSISRGLEQYF
CDR3 DNA: TGTGCCAGTAGTATAAGCAGGGGGCTCGAGCAGTACTTC

D gene: TRBD1
J gene: TRBJ1-1
clone size: NA
V gene: TRBV18
CDR3 protein: CASSRPQGATEAFF
CDR3 DNA: TGTGCCAGCTCACGGCCCCAGGGGGCCACTGAAGCTTTCTTT

D gene: NA
J gene: TRBJ2-5
clone size: NA
V gene: TRBV7-2
CDR3 protein: CASSRDRQETQYF
CDR3 DNA: TGTGCCAGCAGCAGAGACAGACAAGAGACCCAGTACTTC

D gene: NA
J gene: TRBJ2-1
clone size: NA
V gene: TRBV11-2
CDR3 protein: CASSLESGSNEQFF
CDR3 DNA: TGTGCCAGCAGCTTAGAATCGGGATCTAATGAGCAGTTCTTC

D gene: NA
J gene: TRBJ2-7
clone size: few
V gene: TRBV12-5
CDR3 protein: CASGAGLIYEQYF
CDR3 DNA: TGTGCTAGTGGGGCGGGACTTATCTACGAGCAGTACTTC

D gene: NA
J gene: TRBJ1-1
clone size: NA
V gene: TRBV7-9
CDR3 protein: CASSTGAEAFF
CDR3 DNA: TGTGCCAGCTCCACCGGGGCTGAAGCTTTCTTT

D gene: TRBD1
J gene: TRBJ2-1
clone size: few
V gene: TRBV11-1
CDR3 protein: CASSFEGGYEQFF
CDR3 DNA: TGTGCCAGCAGCTTTGAAGGGGGCTATGAGCAGTTCTTC

D gene: TRBD1
J gene: TRBJ1-6
clone size: NA
V gene: TRBV27
CDR3 protein: CASSDRGLNSPLHF
CDR3 DNA: TGTGCCAGCAGCGACAGGGGGTTGAATTCACCCCTCCACTTT

D gene: NA
J gene: TRBJ2-1
clone size: few
V gene: TRBV7-3
CDR3 protein: CASSPNPSLRDNEQFF
CDR3 DNA: TGTGCCAGCAGCCCCAACCCATCCCTTCGAGACAATGAGCAGTTCTTC

D gene: TRBD1
J gene: TRBJ2-3
clone size: NA
V gene: TRBV10-3
CDR3 protein: CAISEPGQGTDTQYF
CDR3 DNA: TGTGCCATCAGTGAACCAGGACAGGGAACAGATACGCAGTATTTT

D gene: NA
J gene: TRBJ2-7
clone size: NA
V gene: TRBV6-2/TRBV6-3
CDR3 protein: CASSYARGSSYEQYF
CDR3 DNA: TGTGCCAGCAGTTACGCGCGGGGTAGCTCCTACGAGCAGTACTTC

D gene: TRBD2
J gene: TRBJ2-7
clone size: few
V gene: TRBV5-6
CDR3 protein: CASSRTSGRREQYF
CDR3 DNA: TGTGCCAGCAGCCGGACTAGCGGGAGGAGAGAGCAGTACTTC

D gene: NA
J gene: TRBJ2-7
clone size: few
V gene: TRBV27
CDR3 protein: CASSLDSSYEQYF
CDR3 DNA: TGTGCCAGCAGTTTAGACAGCTCCTACGAGCAGTACTTC

D gene: TRBD1
J gene: TRBJ1-5
clone size: NA
V gene: TRBV3-1/TRBV3-2
CDR3 protein: CASSPGQGETQPQHF
CDR3 DNA: TGTGCCAGCAGCCCCGGACAGGGAGAAACACAGCCCCAGCATTTT

D gene: NA
J gene: TRBJ2-1
clone size: once
V gene: TRBV11-2
CDR3 protein: CASSLWGLDEQFF
CDR3 DNA: TGTGCCAGCAGCTTGTGGGGGCTCGATGAGCAGTTCTTC

D gene: TRBD1
J gene: TRBJ1-6
clone size: NA
V gene: TRBV19
CDR3 protein: CASNRDRGRLHF
CDR3 DNA: TGTGCCAGTAACAGGGACAGGGGCCGCCTCCACTTT

D gene: NA
J gene: TRBJ1-6
clone size: few
V gene: TRBV6-5
CDR3 protein: CASSPSRRDSPLHF
CDR3 DNA: TGTGCCAGCAGTCCCTCCAGGCGGGATTCACCCCTCCACTTT

D gene: TRBD1
J gene: TRBJ1-2
clone size: once
V gene: TRBV15
CDR3 protein: CATSRGLQGAEGYTF
CDR3 DNA: TGTGCCACCAGCAGAGGTTTGCAGGGGGCGGAGGGCTACACCTTC

D gene: NA
J gene: TRBJ1-6
clone size: NA
V gene: TRBV9
CDR3 protein: CASSDLSQGSYNSPLHF
CDR3 DNA: TGTGCCAGCAGCGATCTATCCCAGGGGTCCTATAATTCACCCCTCCACTTT

D gene: NA
J gene: TRBJ1-5
clone size: NA
V gene: TRBV19
CDR3 protein: CASNTDKDSNQPQHF
CDR3 DNA: TGTGCCAGTAATACCGACAAAGATAGCAATCAGCCCCAGCATTTT

D gene: NA
J gene: TRBJ1-4
clone size: NA
V gene: TRBV6-2/TRBV6-3
CDR3 protein: CASSYSGPGAASTNEKLFF
CDR3 DNA: TGTGCCAGCAGTTACTCCGGCCCTGGGGCGGCGTCGACTAATGAAAAACTGTTTTTT

D gene: NA
J gene: TRBJ2-7
clone size: NA
V gene: TRBV6-5
CDR3 protein: CASSPLADSYEQYF
CDR3 DNA: TGTGCCAGCAGCCCGCTGGCTGATTCCTACGAGCAGTACTTC

D gene: NA
J gene: TRBJ2-5
clone size: NA
V gene: TRBV30
CDR3 protein: CAWSVRGSETQYF
CDR3 DNA: TGTGCCTGGAGCGTCAGGGGTTCAGAGACCCAGTACTTC

D gene: TRBD2
J gene: TRBJ2-1
clone size: NA
V gene: TRBV10-1
CDR3 protein: CASSERLAGATYEQFF
CDR3 DNA: TGCGCCAGCAGTGAGCGACTAGCGGGAGCTACCTATGAGCAGTTCTTC

D gene: TRBD1
J gene: TRBJ2-7
clone size: NA
V gene: TRBV24-1
CDR3 protein: CATSDQQGNEQYF
CDR3 DNA: TGTGCCACCAGTGATCAACAGGGGAATGAGCAGTACTTC

D gene: NA
J gene: TRBJ2-7
clone size: NA
V gene: TRBV5-1
CDR3 protein: CASSLIGGIGYEQYF
CDR3 DNA: TGCGCCAGCAGCTTGATAGGAGGGATTGGCTACGAGCAGTACTTC

D gene: TRBD2
J gene: TRBJ2-1
clone size: NA
V gene: TRBV10-3
CDR3 protein: CAIWTGGNNEQFF
CDR3 DNA: TGTGCCATTTGGACGGGGGGTAACAATGAGCAGTTCTTC

D gene: TRBD2
J gene: TRBJ2-1
clone size: NA
V gene: TRBV7-9
CDR3 protein: CASSSRLAGPSSYNEQFF
CDR3 DNA: TGTGCCAGCAGCTCCCGACTAGCGGGACCCAGCTCCTACAATGAGCAGTTCTTC

D gene: NA
J gene: TRBJ2-6
clone size: NA
V gene: TRBV7-9
CDR3 protein: CASRLSSGANVLTF
CDR3 DNA: TGTGCCTCCCGACTTTCCTCTGGGGCCAACGTCCTGACTTTC

D gene: NA
J gene: TRBJ1-2
clone size: NA
V gene: TRBV18
CDR3 protein: CASSRDPTDRFYGYTF
CDR3 DNA: TGTGCCAGCTCTCGAGATCCAACTGACAGGTTCTATGGCTACACCTTC

D gene: TRBD1
J gene: TRBJ2-2
clone size: NA
V gene: TRBV14
CDR3 protein: CASSQLTGTGAGELFF
CDR3 DNA: TGTGCCAGCAGCCAGCTAACCGGGACAGGGGCCGGGGAGCTGTTTTTT